These T cell receptor beta chains were read from a single sample in a study of T cells in Graves' hyperthyroidism and ophthalmopathy. A single record per CDR3 protein comes from TCRdb applying MiXCR to the multiplex PCR reads. Of roughly 840,000 distinct CDR3 sequences listed, 35% to 40% are singletons. Source material: blood. Receptor source: a man younger than 35 with Graves' hyperthyroidism. Both conserved end residues are part of each CDR3. A D gene is named only where the DNA matches it firmly. Where a row states a size, it is once, few, many or the class of an expanded clone; other rows omit it.

V	size	J	D	DNA	CDR3
TRBV20-1	.	TRBJ1-1	TRBD1	TGCAGTGCTAGAGATTGGGGGACAGGGGCGGGCACTGAAGCTTTCTTT	CSARDWGTGAGTEAFF
TRBV5-1	.	TRBJ2-7	.	TGCGCCAGCAGCGTGACAGGACCAACCTCCTACGAGCAGTACTTC	CASSVTGPTSYEQYF
TRBV2	.	TRBJ2-7	.	TGTGCCAGCTGGGGCAAGCGGGAAAGGACAGCCGAGCGGTACTTC	CASWGKRERTAERYF
TRBV14	.	TRBJ1-6	.	TGTGCCAGCAGTCACACAACGGGTTTAGGGAATTCACCCCTCCACTTT	CASSHTTGLGNSPLHF
TRBV6-1	.	TRBJ1-2	.	TGTGCCAGCTGGGGACTCTATGGCTACACCTTC	CASWGLYGYTF
TRBV29-1	few	TRBJ2-6	.	TGCAGCGATTTGGGTTCTGGGGCCAACGTCCTGACTTTC	CSDLGSGANVLTF
TRBV20-1	many	TRBJ2-5	.	TGCAGCGCCGGGTGGGGGCGAGAGACCCAGTACTTC	CSAGWGRETQYF
TRBV24-1	.	TRBJ2-5	.	TGTGCCACCAGTGGGCGACGGGAGGAGACCCAGTACTTC	CATSGRREETQYF
TRBV7-2	.	TRBJ2-7	.	TGTGCCAGCAGCTTGGGCATCAGCCCCGAGCAGTACTTC	CASSLGISPEQYF
TRBV13	many	TRBJ1-1	.	TGTGCCAGCAGCCCAAGCAGGGCGAAGAACACTGAAGCTTTCTTT	CASSPSRAKNTEAFF
TRBV2	many	TRBJ1-1	.	TGTGCCAGCACTCCCGGCTTAAGGGACACTGAAGCTTTCTTT	CASTPGLRDTEAFF
TRBV10-3	.	TRBJ2-7	.	TGTGCCATCAGTGAGTCGGGAGGTACTCACGAGCAGTACTTC	CAISESGGTHEQYF
TRBV24-1	.	TRBJ2-7	TRBD2	TGTGCCACCAGTGATCCCCTCTTGGCTAGCGGAGAGTCCTACGAGCAGTACTTC	CATSDPLLASGESYEQYF
TRBV7-8	.	TRBJ2-7	TRBD2	TGTGCCAGCAGCCTGGGACTAGCGGACCCATTTCCGCTTAACGAGCAGTACTTC	CASSLGLADPFPLNEQYF
TRBV10-3	once	TRBJ1-1	.	TGTGCCACCCTGGACCAGGTTAGCACTGAAGCTTTCTTT	CATLDQVSTEAFF
TRBV25-1	.	TRBJ1-2	TRBD1	TGTGCCAGCAGTTACGTCGTTCCTAGACAGGGGACCTATGGCTACACCTTC	CASSYVVPRQGTYGYTF
TRBV7-2	.	TRBJ2-5	TRBD2	TGTGCCAGCAGTCCCGCCCTTGCGGGGGGGCCGGGAGAGACCCAGTACTTC	CASSPALAGGPGETQYF
TRBV7-9	many	TRBJ1-2	.	TGTGCCAGCAGCTTACGGGCGGGGGTCTATGGCTCCACCTTC	CASSLRAGVYGSTF
TRBV4-1	.	TRBJ1-2	.	TGCGCCAGCAGCCAGGGCCTCGGGACCGTCAACTATGGCTACACCTTC	CASSQGLGTVNYGYTF
TRBV4-1	.	TRBJ2-7	.	TGCGCCGGCAGCCCTCGGCAGACTAACTACGAGCAGTACTTC	CAGSPRQTNYEQYF
TRBV4-1	.	TRBJ2-7	.	TGTGCCAGCAGCCAAGTAGTCGGCGGGACCTACGAGCAGTACTTC	CASSQVVGGTYEQYF
TRBV20-1	many	TRBJ1-2	.	TGCAGTGCTAGGGGGGACGGATATAACTATGGCTACACCTTC	CSARGDGYNYGYTF
TRBV19	many	TRBJ2-6	.	TGTGCCAGTAACCGGCCTGGGGCCAACGTCCTGACTTTC	CASNRPGANVLTF
TRBV7-9	few	TRBJ2-7	TRBD1	TGTGCCAGCAGCCCGGGACAGGGTGTCAACGAGCAGTACTTC	CASSPGQGVNEQYF
TRBV5-6	few	TRBJ1-6	.	TGTGCCAGCAGCTCTTACGACAGGACTCCTTCCTCCCTCCACTTT	CASSSYDRTPSSLHF
TRBV7-9	.	TRBJ1-6	TRBD1	TGTGCCAGCAGCCCCTCCGGGACAGGGGACTCACCCCTCCACTTT	CASSPSGTGDSPLHF
TRBV7-2	few	TRBJ2-7	TRBD2	TGTGCCAGCAGCTTATTGAGGGGAGGGCCTGAAGAGCAGTACTTC	CASSLLRGGPEEQYF
TRBV15	many	TRBJ2-7	.	TGTGCCACCAGCTCCCCAGGTGGCGAGCAGTACTTC	CATSSPGGEQYF
TRBV5-1	.	TRBJ1-1	.	TGCGCCAGCAGCCCACAGGCCGGGGGCCGAGCTTTCTTT	CASSPQAGGRAFF
TRBV3-1	.	TRBJ1-2	.	TGTGCCAGCAGCCAAGAGGGCGCAGGGGCCCATGGCTACACCTTC	CASSQEGAGAHGYTF
TRBV25-1	.	TRBJ2-2	.	TGTGCCAGCAGCCAAGAGACTTACACCGGGGAGCTGTTTTTT	CASSQETYTGELFF
TRBV29-1	.	TRBJ1-1	.	TGCAGCTTGGATTCTCGGGGATTCACTGAAGCTTTCTTT	CSLDSRGFTEAFF
TRBV10-3	many	TRBJ2-2	TRBD2	TGTGCCATCAGTGAACCTCCAGGGCGCGGGGGCGGGGAGCTGTTTTTT	CAISEPPGRGGGELFF
TRBV9	.	TRBJ1-1	TRBD1	TGTGCCAGCAGCCTAACAGGGGTTGGGGGATACGCTGAAGCTTTCTTT	CASSLTGVGGYAEAFF
TRBV4-1	.	TRBJ2-7	TRBD1	TGTGCCAGCAGCCAGGCGGGACAGGGGGCCTACGAGCAGTACTTC	CASSQAGQGAYEQYF
TRBV7-2	.	TRBJ1-1	TRBD1	TGTGCCAGCAGGATAGGTCCCGACAGGGGGCTGCTGGACACTGAAGCTTTCTTT	CASRIGPDRGLLDTEAFF
TRBV2	.	TRBJ1-1	TRBD1	TGTGCCAGCCGGAGGGAGGGGGCCACTGAAGCTTTCTTT	CASRREGATEAFF
TRBV20-1	few	TRBJ2-7	.	TGCAGTGCTTCCTTCGACAGCCTCGAGCAGTACTTC	CSASFDSLEQYF
TRBV19	few	TRBJ2-3	.	TGTGCCAGTAGTATAGCGCAAGATACGCAGTATTTT	CASSIAQDTQYF
TRBV6-5	few	TRBJ1-4	.	TGTGCCAGCAGTTACAAGGGGGGCGCTGAAAAACTGTTTTTT	CASSYKGGAEKLFF
TRBV6-6	few	TRBJ2-5	.	TGTGCCAGCAGTTACCGATTCCGACGGCCCGACCAAGAGACCCAGTACTTC	CASSYRFRRPDQETQYF
TRBV7-8	.	TRBJ1-1	TRBD1	TGTGCCAGCAGCTTGATTTTAGGACAGGTGAACACTGAAGCTTTCTTT	CASSLILGQVNTEAFF
TRBV2	many	TRBJ1-1	.	TGTGCCAGCAGGGGTCAACAGAACACTGAAGCTTTCTTT	CASRGQQNTEAFF
TRBV12-5	.	TRBJ1-1	.	TGTGCTAGTGGTTTTACTGGCAATACAGGGCCAGGCACTGAAGCTTTCTTT	CASGFTGNTGPGTEAFF
TRBV15	many	TRBJ1-5	.	TGTGCCACCAGCACCGGGGGGGGGCGTAATCAGCCCCAGCATTTT	CATSTGGGRNQPQHF
TRBV7-2	few	TRBJ1-1	.	TGTGCCAGCAGCTTAGTGGGGATCATGAACACTGAAGCTTTCTTT	CASSLVGIMNTEAFF
TRBV5-1	.	TRBJ1-1	.	TGCGCCAGCAGCTTGGACAGGCAACGGTTATCTGAAGCTTTCTTT	CASSLDRQRLSEAFF
TRBV20-1	.	TRBJ1-2	.	TGCAGTGCTAGCGCCGAAGACTATGGCTACACCTTC	CSASAEDYGYTF
TRBV10-2	many	TRBJ1-2	.	TGCGCCAGCAGTGAGGACAGTCCGCGCTATGGCTACACCTTC	CASSEDSPRYGYTF
TRBV7-2	.	TRBJ2-2	.	TGTGCCAGCAGCTTAGCCACAGGTTCCGGGGAGCTGTTTTTT	CASSLATGSGELFF
TRBV20-1	.	TRBJ1-5	.	TGCAGTGCTCCGACGGGGGTTGGCAATCAGCCCCAGCATTTT	CSAPTGVGNQPQHF
TRBV20-1	.	TRBJ2-2	.	TGCAGTGCTCTACACACCGGGGAGCTGTTTTTT	CSALHTGELFF
TRBV2	many	TRBJ1-5	TRBD1	TGTGCCAGCAGTCTTCTCGGGACAGGGGGGAGCAATCAGCCCCAGCATTTT	CASSLLGTGGSNQPQHF
TRBV11-2	.	TRBJ1-5	.	TGTGCCAGCAGCGTACAGGGTTTCCATCAGCCCCAGCATTTT	CASSVQGFHQPQHF